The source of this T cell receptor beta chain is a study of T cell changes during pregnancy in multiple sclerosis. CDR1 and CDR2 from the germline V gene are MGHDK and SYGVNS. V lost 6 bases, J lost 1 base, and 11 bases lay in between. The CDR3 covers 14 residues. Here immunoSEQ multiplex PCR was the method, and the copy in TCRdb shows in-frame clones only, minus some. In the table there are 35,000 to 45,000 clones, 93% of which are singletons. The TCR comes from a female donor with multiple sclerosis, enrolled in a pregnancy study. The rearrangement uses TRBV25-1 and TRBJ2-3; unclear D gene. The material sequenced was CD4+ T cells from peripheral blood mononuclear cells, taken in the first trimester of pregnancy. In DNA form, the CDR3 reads TGTGCCAGCAGCGGAGAAGTTGGCACAGATACGCAGTATTTT. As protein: CASSGEVGTDTQYF.